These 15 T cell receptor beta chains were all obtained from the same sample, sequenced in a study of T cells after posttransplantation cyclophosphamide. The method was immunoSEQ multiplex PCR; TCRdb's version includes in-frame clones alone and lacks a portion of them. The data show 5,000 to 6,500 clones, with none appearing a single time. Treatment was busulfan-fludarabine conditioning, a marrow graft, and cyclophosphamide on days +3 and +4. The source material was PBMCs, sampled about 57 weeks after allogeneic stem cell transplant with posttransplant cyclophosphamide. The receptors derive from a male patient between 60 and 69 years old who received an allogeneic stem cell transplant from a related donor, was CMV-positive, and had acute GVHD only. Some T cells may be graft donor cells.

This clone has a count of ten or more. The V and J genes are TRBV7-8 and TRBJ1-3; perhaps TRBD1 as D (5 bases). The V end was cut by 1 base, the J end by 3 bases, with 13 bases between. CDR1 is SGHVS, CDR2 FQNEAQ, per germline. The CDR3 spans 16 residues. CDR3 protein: CASSLVVVGGGNTIYF. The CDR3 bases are TGTGCCAGCAGCTTAGTGGTGGTCGGGGGTGGAAACACCATATATTTT.

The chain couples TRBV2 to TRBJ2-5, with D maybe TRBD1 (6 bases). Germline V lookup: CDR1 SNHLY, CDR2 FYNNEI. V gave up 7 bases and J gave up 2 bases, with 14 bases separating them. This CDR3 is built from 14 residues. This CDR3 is CASTHPTGQETQYF. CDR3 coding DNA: TGTGCCAGCACCCACCCGACAGGACAAGAGACCCAGTACTTC.

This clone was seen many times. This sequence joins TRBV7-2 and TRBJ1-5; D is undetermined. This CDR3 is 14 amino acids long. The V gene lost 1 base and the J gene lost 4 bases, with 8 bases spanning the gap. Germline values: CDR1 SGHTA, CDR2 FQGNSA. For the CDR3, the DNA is TGTGCCAGCAGCTTAGTCCGACTAAATCAGCCCCAGCATTTT. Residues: CASSLVRLNQPQHF.

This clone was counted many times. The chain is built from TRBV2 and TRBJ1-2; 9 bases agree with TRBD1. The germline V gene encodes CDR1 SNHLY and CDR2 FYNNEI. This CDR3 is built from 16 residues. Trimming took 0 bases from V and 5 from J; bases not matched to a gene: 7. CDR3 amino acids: CASSEATGTGIYGYTF. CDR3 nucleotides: TGTGCCAGCAGTGAAGCGACCGGGACAGGGATTTATGGCTACACCTTC.

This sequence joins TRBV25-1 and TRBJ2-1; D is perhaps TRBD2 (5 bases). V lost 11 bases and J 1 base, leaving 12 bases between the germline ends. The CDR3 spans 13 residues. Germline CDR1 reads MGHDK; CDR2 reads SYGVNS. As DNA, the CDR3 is TGTGCCTGCGGCGGGTCATCCTACAATGAGCAGTTCTTC. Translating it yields CACGGSSYNEQFF.

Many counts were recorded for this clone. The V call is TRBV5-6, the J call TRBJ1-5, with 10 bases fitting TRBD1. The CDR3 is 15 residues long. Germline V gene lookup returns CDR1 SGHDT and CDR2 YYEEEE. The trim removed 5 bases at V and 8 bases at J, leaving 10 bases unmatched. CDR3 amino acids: CASSSTGTGAEPQHF. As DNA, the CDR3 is TGTGCCAGCAGTTCCACCGGGACAGGGGCTGAGCCCCAGCATTTT.

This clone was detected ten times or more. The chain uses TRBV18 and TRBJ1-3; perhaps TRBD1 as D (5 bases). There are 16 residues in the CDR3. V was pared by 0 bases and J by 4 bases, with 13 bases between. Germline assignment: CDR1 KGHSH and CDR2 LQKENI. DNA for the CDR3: TGTGCCAGCTCACCACCGGCAGGGTCTAGGGGAAACACCATATATTTT. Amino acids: CASSPPAGSRGNTIYF.

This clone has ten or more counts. CDR3 protein: CASSLRGHLGGMNTEAFF. Written as DNA, the CDR3 is TGTGCCAGCAGCCTAAGAGGGCACCTGGGGGGTATGAACACTGAAGCTTTCTTT. This sequence joins TRBV7-3 and TRBJ1-1; the D gene is possibly TRBD1 (5 bases). This CDR3 contains 18 residues. V dropped 5 bases and J dropped 0 bases, with 22 bases sitting between them. Germline loops: CDR1 SGHTA, CDR2 FQGTGA. Using reference TRBV7-3 and TRBJ1-1 for the parts outside the CDR3, the full variable domain is GAGVSQTPSNKVTEKGKYVELRCDPISGHTALYWYRQSLGQGPEFLIYFQGTGAADDSGLPNDRFFAVRPEGSVSTLKIQRTERGDSAVYLCASSLRGHLGGMNTEAFFGQGTRLTVV.

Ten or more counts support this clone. CDR3 nucleotide sequence: TGTGCCTGGAGTATACAGATGTTCTATGGCTACACCTTC. This sequence encodes CAWSIQMFYGYTF. The genes are TRBV30 and TRBJ1-2, with no clear D. The CDR3 spans 13 residues. From germline, CDR1 is GTSNPN and CDR2 SVGIG (reference sequence). Trimming removed 2 bases from V and 4 bases from J, with 11 bases in between. Filled out from reference TRBV30 and TRBJ1-2, the complete variable domain reads SQTIHQWPATLVQPVGSPLSLECTVEGTSNPNLYWYRQAAGRGLQLLFYSVGIGQISSEVPQNLSASRPQDRQFILSSKKLLLSDSGFYLCAWSIQMFYGYTFGSGTRLTVV.

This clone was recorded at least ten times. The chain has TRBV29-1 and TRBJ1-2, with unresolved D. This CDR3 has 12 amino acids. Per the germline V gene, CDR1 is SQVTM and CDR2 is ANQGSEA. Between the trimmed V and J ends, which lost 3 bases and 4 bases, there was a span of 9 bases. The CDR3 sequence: CSVDPGSYGYTF. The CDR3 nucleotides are TGCAGCGTTGATCCGGGTTCCTATGGCTACACCTTC.

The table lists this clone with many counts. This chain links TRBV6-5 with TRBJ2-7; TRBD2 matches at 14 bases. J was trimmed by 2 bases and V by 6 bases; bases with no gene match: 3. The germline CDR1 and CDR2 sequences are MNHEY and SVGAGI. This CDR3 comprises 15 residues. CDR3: CASRGLAGGAYEQYF. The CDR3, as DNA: TGTGCCAGCAGAGGACTAGCGGGAGGCGCCTACGAGCAGTACTTC.

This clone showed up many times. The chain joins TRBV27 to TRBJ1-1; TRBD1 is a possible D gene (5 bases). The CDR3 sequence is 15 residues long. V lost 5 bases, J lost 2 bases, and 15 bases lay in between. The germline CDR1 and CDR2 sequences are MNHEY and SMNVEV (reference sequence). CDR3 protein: CASSRGDGRNTEAFF. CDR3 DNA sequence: TGTGCCAGCAGTCGGGGGGACGGGAGAAACACTGAAGCTTTCTTT.

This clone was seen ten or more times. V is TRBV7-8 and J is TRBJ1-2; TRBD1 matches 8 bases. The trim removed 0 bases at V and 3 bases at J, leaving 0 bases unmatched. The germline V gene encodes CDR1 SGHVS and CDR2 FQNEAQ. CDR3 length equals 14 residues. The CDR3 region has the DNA TGTGCCAGCAGCTTAGCGGACAGGGACTATGGCTACACCTTC. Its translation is CASSLADRDYGYTF.

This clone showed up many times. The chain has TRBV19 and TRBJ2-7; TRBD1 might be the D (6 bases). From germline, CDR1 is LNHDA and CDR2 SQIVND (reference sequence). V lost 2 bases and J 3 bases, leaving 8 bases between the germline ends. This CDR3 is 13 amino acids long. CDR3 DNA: TGTGCCAGTAGTATAATGACAGGCTACGAGCAGTACTTC. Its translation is CASSIMTGYEQYF.

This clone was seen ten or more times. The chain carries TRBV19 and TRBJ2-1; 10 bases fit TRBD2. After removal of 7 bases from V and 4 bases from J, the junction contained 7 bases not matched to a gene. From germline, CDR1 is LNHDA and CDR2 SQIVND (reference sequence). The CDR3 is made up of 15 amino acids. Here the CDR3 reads CASNTGTSAYNEQFF. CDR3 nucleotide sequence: TGTGCCAGTAACACCGGGACTAGCGCGTACAATGAGCAGTTCTTC.